This T cell receptor beta chain comes out of a study of glioma-infiltrating T cells. General observations from the study: Above-expected tissue-blood divergence occurred in all gliomas, most in low-grade ones. Very few CDR3 sequences were shared between tissue and blood.

CDR3 size: 16 residues. With 5 bases removed from V and 2 bases from J, the gap between germline ends came to 17 bases. Germline assignment: CDR1 LNHDA and CDR2 SQIVND (reference sequence). The iRepertoire nested amplicon-rescue multiplex PCR amplified TCR alpha and beta CDR3s from RNA. Using its own MiXCR run on the multiplex PCR reads, TCRdb lists one record per CDR3 protein. The sample lists over 90,000 distinct CDR3 sequences, around 28% occurring once. This clonotype was seen ten or more times. Its target is not known. The V and J genes are TRBV19 and TRBJ2-3, with D perhaps assigned TRBD1 or TRBD2 (6 bases each). The sequence was collected from a human donor with low-grade glioma or glioblastoma, undergoing nonglioma brain surgery, or in good health (not recorded which). The sample was glioma tissue, nonneoplastic brain tissue, or PBMCs (not recorded which). CDR3 DNA sequence: TGTGCCAGTAGTCTTAGTCAACGGGGGCCCACAGATACGCAGTATTTT. It translates to CASSLSQRGPTDTQYF.